A selection of T cell receptor beta chains follows, all from one sample in a study of T-cell memory formation after mild COVID-19. MiXCR was run by TCRdb on the 5' RACE reads, yielding one entry per CDR3 protein. The profile shows over 350,000 distinct CDR3 sequences, 16% of them singletons. Sample: PBMCs or a T cell subset sorted from them (not recorded which). These receptors all come from a man aged 18 to 30 who had mild COVID-19 (a few samples of this study predate the infection). Cell type and time point are not known. CDR3s include the opening cysteine and the closing phenylalanine or tryptophan. A D gene is named only where the DNA matches it firmly. Clone size is stated in some rows and not others, as once, few, many or a class when expanded.

>-|-|TRBJ1-1|TRBV5-4
CATRTSLMNTEAFF
TGTGCCACTCGGACTTCCCTTATGAACACTGAAGCTTTCTTT
>-|-|TRBJ1-1|TRBV7-2
CASILVWGLGTEAFF
TGTGCCAGCATCCTGGTTTGGGGGCTCGGCACTGAAGCTTTCTTT
>-|-|TRBJ1-3|TRBV7-6
CASSLSPPAGISGNTIYF
TGTGCCAGCAGCTTATCCCCTCCCGCAGGGATCTCTGGAAACACCATATATTTT
>-|-|TRBJ2-7|TRBV27
CASSLGGTHYEQYF
TGTGCCAGCAGTTTAGGGGGGACCCACTACGAGCAGTACTTC
>-|-|TRBJ1-1|TRBV4-1
CASSPVGVGTEAFF
TGCGCCAGCAGCCCCGTGGGGGTTGGGACTGAAGCTTTCTTT
>TRBD1|-|TRBJ2-3|TRBV11-2
CASSLVYPRDRGAGDTQYF
TGTGCCAGCAGCTTAGTCTACCCCCGGGACAGGGGGGCTGGAGATACGCAGTATTTT
>-|few|TRBJ2-4|TRBV6-5
CASSYTPKNIQYF
TGTGCCAGCAGTTACACCCCGAAAAACATTCAGTACTTC
>TRBD1|-|TRBJ2-1|TRBV5-5
CASSPIFDATGNVNEQFF
TGTGCCAGCAGCCCTATATTTGATGCGACAGGGAATGTCAATGAGCAGTTCTTC
>-|few|TRBJ2-7|TRBV20-1
CSARLGPGGEQYF
TGCAGTGCTAGATTGGGTCCGGGTGGCGAGCAGTACTTC
>TRBD1|-|TRBJ2-7|TRBV5-5
CASSLAADRSSYEQYF
TGTGCCAGCAGCTTGGCCGCGGACAGGTCCTCCTACGAGCAGTACTTC
>TRBD1|many|TRBJ1-1|TRBV2
CAGRTGGTEAFF
TGTGCCGGACGGACAGGGGGGACTGAAGCTTTCTTT
>-|-|TRBJ1-1|TRBV6-2/TRBV6-3
CASSYSAGGRTEAFF
TGTGCCAGCAGTTACTCAGCGGGGGGGCGGACTGAAGCTTTCTTT
>-|few|TRBJ2-7|TRBV5-1
CASSLEWGNYEQYF
TGCGCCAGCAGCTTGGAGTGGGGAAACTACGAGCAGTACTTC
>TRBD1|-|TRBJ1-6|TRBV27
CASTTGGGSPLHF
TGTGCCAGCACGACAGGGGGAGGTTCACCCCTCCACTTT
>-|few|TRBJ2-2|TRBV10-2
CASSEPGERTGELFF
TGCGCCAGCAGCGAACCGGGGGAACGGACCGGGGAGCTGTTTTTT
>-|few|TRBJ2-1|TRBV19
CASSIQGVGNEQFF
TGTGCCAGTAGTATACAGGGAGTGGGCAATGAGCAGTTCTTC
>-|-|TRBJ2-7|TRBV6-5
CASRLGGSYEQYF
TGTGCCAGCAGACTGGGTGGTTCCTACGAGCAGTACTTC
>-|few|TRBJ1-2|TRBV30
CAWSRQTPLHSSGYTF
TGTGCCTGGAGTAGACAGACCCCTCTTCATTCCAGTGGCTACACCTTC
>TRBD1|few|TRBJ2-7|TRBV6-2/TRBV6-3
CASTGTGTYEQYF
TGTGCCAGTACCGGGACAGGAACCTACGAGCAGTACTTC
>-|-|TRBJ1-1|TRBV7-8
CASSIRRGTEAFF
TGTGCCAGCAGCATCCGTAGGGGCACTGAAGCTTTCTTT
>-|few|TRBJ1-4|TRBV6-5
CASSSTHRASEKLFF
TGTGCCAGCAGTTCAACTCACAGGGCCTCCGAAAAACTGTTTTTT
>-|few|TRBJ2-3|TRBV6-5
CASSYSLSSTDTQYF
TGTGCCAGCAGTTACTCGCTGAGCAGCACAGATACGCAGTATTTT
>-|few|TRBJ2-1|TRBV7-8
CASSSMTNEQFF
TGTGCCAGCAGCTCGATGACTAACGAGCAGTTCTTC
>TRBD1|many|TRBJ2-3|TRBV24-1
CATRGGGDTQYF
TGTGCCACCAGAGGGGGCGGAGATACGCAGTATTTT
>-|once|TRBJ2-3|TRBV4-1
CASSQEAGPNVDTQYF
TGCGCCAGCAGCCAAGAGGCAGGGCCTAATGTAGATACGCAGTATTTT
>TRBD2|-|TRBJ2-3|TRBV7-2
CASLIGLAGALWDTQYF
TGTGCCAGCTTAATCGGACTAGCGGGGGCCCTGTGGGATACGCAGTATTTT
>-|-|TRBJ2-7|TRBV27
CASRLKGRYPYEQYF
TGTGCCAGCAGACTCAAAGGAAGATATCCCTACGAGCAGTACTTC
>TRBD2|many|TRBJ2-5|TRBV6-1
CASSLSGGGRGAQYF
TGTGCCAGCAGCCTTAGCGGGGGGGGTCGAGGGGCCCAGTACTTC
>-|-|TRBJ1-2|TRBV9
CASSVESSGERGYTF
TGTGCCAGCAGCGTAGAAAGCTCAGGGGAGCGTGGCTACACCTTC
>-|many|TRBJ1-6|TRBV7-2
CASSPMGRYSPLHF
TGTGCCAGCAGCCCTATGGGGCGGTATTCACCCCTCCACTTT
>-|-|TRBJ1-2|TRBV28
CASSPHSGGYTF
TGTGCCAGCAGTCCCCACAGCGGGGGCTACACCTTC
>TRBD1|few|TRBJ2-7|TRBV6-2/TRBV6-3
CASRPGQGSYEQYF
TGTGCCAGCAGACCGGGACAGGGTTCCTACGAGCAGTACTTC
>TRBD2|few|TRBJ2-5|TRBV7-2
CASSLAVAGAQETQYF
TGTGCCAGCAGCTTAGCAGTAGCGGGGGCCCAAGAGACCCAGTACTTC
>-|few|TRBJ2-1|TRBV6-1
CASTDGMGVPPSYNEQFF
TGTGCCAGCACCGACGGGATGGGGGTGCCCCCTTCCTACAATGAGCAGTTCTTC
>TRBD1|few|TRBJ2-5|TRBV5-1
CASSTGTGEETQYF
TGCGCCAGCAGCACCGGGACAGGGGAAGAGACCCAGTACTTC
>-|-|TRBJ1-1|TRBV7-3
CASSLSGRANTEAFF
TGTGCCAGCAGCTTATCGGGCAGGGCGAACACTGAAGCTTTCTTT
>-|-|TRBJ1-6|TRBV15
CATSRARWDSPLHF
TGTGCCACCAGCAGAGCACGGTGGGATTCACCCCTCCACTTT
>-|-|TRBJ2-3|TRBV15
CATSRGTEGTQYF
TGTGCCACCAGCAGAGGGACTGAGGGTACGCAGTATTTT
>-|-|TRBJ2-3|TRBV7-8
CASRLPGGRTDTQYF
TGTGCCAGCAGGCTCCCTGGGGGTCGCACAGATACGCAGTATTTT
>TRBD2|-|TRBJ2-1|TRBV24-1
CATSDALLAGGLNEQFF
TGTGCCACCAGTGATGCGCTGCTAGCGGGGGGTCTTAATGAGCAGTTCTTC
>-|few|TRBJ2-1|TRBV7-3
CASSFFGGAYSSYNEQFF
TGTGCCAGCAGCTTCTTTGGCGGGGCCTACAGCTCCTACAATGAGCAGTTCTTC
>-|-|TRBJ2-5|TRBV12-3/TRBV12-4
CASSLPPGAEETQYF
TGTGCCAGCAGTTTACCGCCGGGCGCTGAAGAGACCCAGTACTTC
>TRBD1|-|TRBJ2-5|TRBV6-6
CASREQGLETQYF
TGTGCCAGCAGAGAACAGGGGCTTGAGACCCAGTACTTC
>-|few|TRBJ2-3|TRBV7-6
CASSPRGGAPLTDTQYF
TGTGCCAGCAGCCCCAGGGGAGGTGCTCCCCTCACAGATACGCAGTATTTT
>-|few|TRBJ2-1|TRBV24-1
CATSETTWDEQFF
TGTGCCACCAGTGAAACTACTTGGGATGAGCAGTTCTTC
>TRBD2|few|TRBJ2-2|TRBV20-1
CSLGRVGGELFF
TGCAGCCTGGGGAGGGTCGGCGGGGAGCTGTTTTTT
>-|-|TRBJ2-4|TRBV11-2
CASSSSENIQYF
TGTGCCAGCAGTTCTTCAGAAAACATTCAGTACTTC
>TRBD2|-|TRBJ2-3|TRBV2
CASKPGLAGGMDTQYF
TGTGCCAGCAAGCCGGGGCTAGCGGGGGGGATGGATACGCAGTATTTT
>TRBD1|-|TRBJ1-4|TRBV6-5
CASRYLTGQGEKLFF
TGTGCCAGCCGCTATTTAACGGGACAGGGGGAAAAACTGTTTTTT
>-|-|TRBJ2-7|TRBV2
CASQEGYEQYF
TGTGCCAGCCAGGAGGGCTACGAGCAGTACTTC
>-|once|TRBJ1-2|TRBV12-3/TRBV12-4
CASSPGTYHGYTF
TGTGCCAGCAGCCCCGGGACATACCATGGCTACACCTTC
>TRBD1|-|TRBJ2-7|TRBV5-1
CASSPGTGLDEQYF
TGCGCCAGCAGCCCCGGGACAGGGCTTGACGAGCAGTACTTC
>TRBD1|-|TRBJ1-4|TRBV28
CASSPGQGTSHLF
TGTGCCAGCAGTCCAGGACAGGGGACTAGTCACCTTTTT
>-|-|TRBJ2-3|TRBV10-2
CASSDVAILTDTQYF
TGCGCCAGCAGTGATGTAGCAATCCTCACAGATACGCAGTATTTT